These 5 T cell receptor beta chains originate from one sample sequenced in a study of vaccination and CD4 T cells after COVID-19. Their antigens remain unidentified. An Oncomine TCR Beta short-read assay was used to sequence the DNA from cultured CD4+ T cells. In TCRdb, the PCR reads were re-called with MiXCR into one record per CDR3 protein. Of 5,500 to 8,500 distinct CDR3 sequences in the sample, 50% were seen once. This sample's treatment: approximately nine-day PBMC culture with coronavirus spike peptide pools or control peptides (ViraFEST assay). Gathered ahead of the COVID-19 pandemic (2011-2018) were the CD4+ T cells of the unexposed donor. Sequences were obtained from CD4+ T cells from blood, cultured in vitro. The receptor set was obtained from a human donor in good health.

The chain recombines TRBV20-1 with TRBJ1-2, with 11 nucleotides matching TRBD1. The ends lost 3 bases at V and 8 bases at J; junction bases unmatched: 8. Germline values: CDR1 DFQATT, CDR2 SNEGSKA (reference sequence). The CDR3 extends over 14 amino acids. CDR3 nucleotide sequence: TGCAGTGCTAGTTGGACAGGGGGCGCCTCGGGCTACACCTTC. Translation: CSASWTGGASGYTF.

V usage is TRBV27 and J usage is TRBJ1-5, with TRBD1 matching 10 bases. CDR3 length: 14 residues. With V trimmed by 5 bases and J by 8 bases, 6 bases remained unmatched. Germline V lookup: CDR1 MNHEY, CDR2 SMNVEV (reference sequence). The CDR3, as DNA: TGTGCCAGCAGTCTTGGACAGGGGGGGAAGCCCCAGCATTTT. This encodes CASSLGQGGKPQHF.

The genes are TRBV5-1 and TRBJ2-7; 9 nucleotides agree with TRBD2. This CDR3 comprises 17 residues. CDR1 and CDR2 from the germline V gene are SGHRS and YFSETQ. V shed 0 bases and J 3 bases; nucleotides not matched to a gene: 10. The CDR3 is CASSLAGASGAFYEQYF. CDR3 sequence (DNA): TGCGCCAGCAGCTTGGCCGGTGCTAGCGGGGCTTTCTACGAGCAGTACTTC.

The table lists this clonotype with a few counts. This chain uses TRBV7-9 with TRBJ1-5; D is uncertain. CDR3 length: 18 residues. CDR1 and CDR2 from the germline V gene are SEHNR and FQNEAQ (reference sequence). V was pared by 4 bases and J by 0 bases, with 19 bases between. This CDR3 reads CASSSVAVNPYSNQPQHF. The DNA of the CDR3 is TGTGCCAGCAGCTCCGTCGCCGTAAATCCTTATAGCAATCAGCCCCAGCATTTT.

The CDR3 DNA is TGTGCCAGCATTTCCCACGGGCCTCTAGATGGCTACACCTTC. Translating gives CASISHGPLDGYTF. The rearrangement joins TRBV2 to TRBJ1-2, with unresolved D. Germline CDR1 reads SNHLY; CDR2 reads FYNNEI. Trimming removed 7 bases at V and 6 bases at J, with 18 bases between. This CDR3 is built from 14 residues. Looking up the rest from reference TRBV2 and TRBJ1-2 gives the full variable domain: EPEVTQTPSHQVTQMGQEVILRCVPISNHLYFYWYRQILGQKVEFLVSFYNNEISEKSEIFDDQFSVERPDGSNFTLKIRSTKLEDSAMYFCASISHGPLDGYTFGSGTRLTVV.